The 6 T cell receptor beta chains in this list originate from one sample, sequenced in a study of early stage breast cancer tumors. Profiled with immunoSEQ multiplex PCR; TCRdb holds only in-frame clones, not every one. The sample holds under 45,000 clones; less than 80% are singletons and the top ten take approximately 7%. Sequenced material: blood. All receptors come from a person in their sixties or seventies with breast cancer.

This rearrangement joins TRBV7-9 to TRBJ2-1; tentative D call: TRBD1 (5 bases). Germline V gives CDR1 SEHNR, CDR2 FQNEAQ (reference sequence). This CDR3 spans 14 amino acids. V was clipped by 0 bases and J by 10 bases, with 13 bases between them. CDR3 amino acids: CASSLARLGREQFF. As DNA, the CDR3 is TGTGCCAGCAGCTTAGCTCGTCTGGGGCGGGAGCAGTTCTTC.

This clone has just a few counts. The chain is built from TRBV6-1 and TRBJ1-3; D gene unclear. The germline V gene has CDR1 MNHNS and CDR2 SASEGT. The CDR3 has 15 amino acids. The V and J ends lost 3 bases and 2 bases respectively, with 11 bases between them. CDR3 coding DNA: TGTGCCAGCAGTGACCCGGCCAGCGCTGGAAACACCATATATTTT. It is translated as CASSDPASAGNTIYF.

The chain uses TRBV9 and TRBJ2-5; perhaps D is TRBD1 or TRBD2 (5 bases each). Germline CDR1 and CDR2: SGDLS and YYNGEE. The CDR3 is 14 residues long. The V end was cut by 0 bases, the J end by 7 bases, with 13 bases between. CDR3 sequence: CASSVDGALATQYF. The DNA of the CDR3 is TGTGCCAGCAGCGTAGACGGGGCTCTGGCGACCCAGTACTTC.

This clone has more than one count but fewer than ten. The chain joins TRBV5-1 to TRBJ2-1, with D tentatively TRBD2 (6 bases). V dropped 4 bases and J dropped 4 bases, with 18 bases sitting between them. The CDR3 is 16 residues long. Germline V gene sequence: CDR1 SGHRS, CDR2 YFSETQ. DNA of the CDR3: TGCGCCAGCAGCCTCCTGACTAGAGAACCGTACAATGAGCAGTTCTTC. Encoded protein: CASSLLTREPYNEQFF.

CDR3 sequence: CASSFGTGGVKKLFF. The CDR3 nucleotides read TGTGCCAGCAGCTTCGGGACAGGGGGCGTCAAAAAACTGTTTTTT. The gene calls are TRBV7-9 and TRBJ1-4; 12 bases fit TRBD1. This CDR3 spans 15 amino acids. Germline V gene lookup returns CDR1 SEHNR and CDR2 FQNEAQ (reference sequence). J gave up 9 bases and V 3 bases, and 5 bases lay outside the gene matches.

V gene TRBV2 combines with J gene TRBJ2-5; D unresolved. The CDR3 is made up of 11 amino acids. Germline values: CDR1 SNHLY, CDR2 FYNNEI. The ends were cut back, 6 bases at V and 7 bases at J, with 9 bases in the middle. The CDR3 here is CASRGFGTQYF. DNA for the CDR3: TGTGCCAGCAGGGGCTTCGGGACCCAGTACTTC. Using reference TRBV2 and TRBJ2-5 for the parts outside the CDR3, the full variable domain is EPEVTQTPSHQVTQMGQEVILRCVPISNHLYFYWYRQILGQKVEFLVSFYNNEISEKSEIFDDQFSVERPDGSNFTLKIRSTKLEDSAMYFCASRGFGTQYFGPGTRLLVL.